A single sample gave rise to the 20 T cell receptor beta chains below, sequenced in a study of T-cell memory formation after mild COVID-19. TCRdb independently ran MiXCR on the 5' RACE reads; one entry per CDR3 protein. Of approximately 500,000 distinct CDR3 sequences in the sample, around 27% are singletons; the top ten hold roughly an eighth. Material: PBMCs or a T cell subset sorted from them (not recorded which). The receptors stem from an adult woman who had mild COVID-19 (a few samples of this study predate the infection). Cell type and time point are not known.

The chain's CDR3 is CASSLVQEKLFF. DNA for the CDR3: TGTGCCAGCAGCTTAGTTCAAGAAAAACTGTTTTTT. The chain uses TRBV7-8 and TRBJ1-4; no definite D call. Trimming shortened V by 1 base and J by 8 bases, and 5 bases separated the two germline ends. This CDR3 comprises 12 residues. Germline-derived CDR1 and CDR2 are SGHVS and FQNEAQ.

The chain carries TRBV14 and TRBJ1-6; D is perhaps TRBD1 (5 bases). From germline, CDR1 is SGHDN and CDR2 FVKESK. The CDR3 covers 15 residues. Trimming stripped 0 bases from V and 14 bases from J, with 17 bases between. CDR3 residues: CASSQEVGGHFTLHF. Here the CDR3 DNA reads TGTGCCAGCAGCCAAGAAGTTGGCGGACATTTTACCCTCCACTTT.

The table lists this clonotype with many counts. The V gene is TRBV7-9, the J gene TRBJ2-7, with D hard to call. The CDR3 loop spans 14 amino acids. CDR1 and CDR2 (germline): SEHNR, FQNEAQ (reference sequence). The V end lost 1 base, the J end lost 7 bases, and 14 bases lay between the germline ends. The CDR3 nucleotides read TGTGCCAGCAGCTTAGAATCCCGGAAAAGAGAGCAGTACTTC. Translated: CASSLESRKREQYF. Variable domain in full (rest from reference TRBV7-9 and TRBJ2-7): DTGVSQNPRHKITKRGQNVTFRCDPISEHNRLYWYRQTLGQGPEFLTYFQNEAQLEKSRLLSDRFSAERPKGSFSTLEIQRTEQGDSAMYLCASSLESRKREQYFGPGTRLTVT.

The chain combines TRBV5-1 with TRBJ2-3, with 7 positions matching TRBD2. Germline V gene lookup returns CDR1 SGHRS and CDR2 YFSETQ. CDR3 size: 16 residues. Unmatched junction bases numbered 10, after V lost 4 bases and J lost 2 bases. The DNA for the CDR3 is TGCGCCAGCAGCCCAGAAGCGGGAAGCTTCACAGATACGCAGTATTTT. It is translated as CASSPEAGSFTDTQYF.

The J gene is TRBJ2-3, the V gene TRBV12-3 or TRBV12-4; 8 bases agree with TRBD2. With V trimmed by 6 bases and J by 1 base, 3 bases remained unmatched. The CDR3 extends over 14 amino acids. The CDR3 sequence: CASRPAGGTDTQYF. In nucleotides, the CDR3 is TGTGCCAGCAGACCAGCGGGGGGCACAGATACGCAGTATTTT.

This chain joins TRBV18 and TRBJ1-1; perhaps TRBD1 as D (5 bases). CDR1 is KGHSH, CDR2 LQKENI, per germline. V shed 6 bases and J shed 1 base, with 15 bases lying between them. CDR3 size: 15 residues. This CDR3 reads CASSPGQATNTEAFF. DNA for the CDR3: TGTGCCAGCTCCCCGGGGCAGGCGACGAACACTGAAGCTTTCTTT.

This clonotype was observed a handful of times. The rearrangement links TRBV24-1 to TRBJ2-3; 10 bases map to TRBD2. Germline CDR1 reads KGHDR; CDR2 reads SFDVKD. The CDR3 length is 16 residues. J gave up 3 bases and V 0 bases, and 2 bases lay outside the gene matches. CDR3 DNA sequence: TGTGCCACCAGTGATTTGGAACTAGCGGGGACAGATACGCAGTATTTT. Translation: CATSDLELAGTDTQYF.

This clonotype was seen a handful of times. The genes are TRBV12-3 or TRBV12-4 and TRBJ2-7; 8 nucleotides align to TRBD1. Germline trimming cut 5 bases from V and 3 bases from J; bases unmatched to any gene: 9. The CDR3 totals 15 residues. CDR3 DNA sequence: TGTGCCAGCAGTCGAGAAGACAGGGGCGTCTACGAGCAGTACTTC. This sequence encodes CASSREDRGVYEQYF.

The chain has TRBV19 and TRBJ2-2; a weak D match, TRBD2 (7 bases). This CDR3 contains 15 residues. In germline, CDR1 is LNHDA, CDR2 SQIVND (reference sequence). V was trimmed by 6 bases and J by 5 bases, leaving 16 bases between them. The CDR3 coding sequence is TGTGCCAGTAGGATCAGGGGACTACTTACCGGGGAGCTGTTTTTT. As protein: CASRIRGLLTGELFF.

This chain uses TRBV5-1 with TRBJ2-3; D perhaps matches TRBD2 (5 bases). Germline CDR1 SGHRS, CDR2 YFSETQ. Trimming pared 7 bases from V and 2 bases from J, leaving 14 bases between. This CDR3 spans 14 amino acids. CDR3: CASLEADPTDTQYF. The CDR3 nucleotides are TGCGCCAGCTTGGAGGCAGACCCCACAGATACGCAGTATTTT.

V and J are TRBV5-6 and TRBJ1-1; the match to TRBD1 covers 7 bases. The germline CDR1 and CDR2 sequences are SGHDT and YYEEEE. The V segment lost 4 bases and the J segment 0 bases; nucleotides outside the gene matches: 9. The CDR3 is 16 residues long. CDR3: CASSPGTDLMNTEAFF. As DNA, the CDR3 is TGTGCCAGCAGCCCAGGGACAGATCTTATGAACACTGAAGCTTTCTTT.

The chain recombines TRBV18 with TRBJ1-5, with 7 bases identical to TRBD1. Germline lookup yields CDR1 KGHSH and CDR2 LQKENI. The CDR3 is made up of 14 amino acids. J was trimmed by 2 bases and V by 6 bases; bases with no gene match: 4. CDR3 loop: CASSLDRGNQPQHF. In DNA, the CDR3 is TGTGCCAGCTCGCTAGACAGGGGCAATCAGCCCCAGCATTTT.

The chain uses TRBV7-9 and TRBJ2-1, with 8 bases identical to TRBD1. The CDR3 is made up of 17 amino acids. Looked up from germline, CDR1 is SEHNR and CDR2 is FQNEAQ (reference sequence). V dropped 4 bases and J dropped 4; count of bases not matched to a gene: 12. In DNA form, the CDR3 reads TGTGCCAGCAGCTCCCTAGGTGCAGGGGGCCCGTACAATGAGCAGTTCTTC. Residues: CASSSLGAGGPYNEQFF.

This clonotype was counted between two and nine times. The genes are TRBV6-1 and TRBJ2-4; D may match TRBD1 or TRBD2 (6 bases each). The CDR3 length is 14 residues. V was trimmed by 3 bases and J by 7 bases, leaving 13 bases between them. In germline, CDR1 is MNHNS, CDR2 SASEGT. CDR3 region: CASSEGGLGNIQYF. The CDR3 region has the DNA TGTGCCAGCAGTGAGGGGGGCCTCGGGAACATTCAGTACTTC.

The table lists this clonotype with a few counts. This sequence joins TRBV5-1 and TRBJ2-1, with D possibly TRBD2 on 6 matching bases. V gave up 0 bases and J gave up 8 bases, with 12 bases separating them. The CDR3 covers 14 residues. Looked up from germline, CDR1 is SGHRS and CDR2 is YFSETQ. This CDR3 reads CASSLGAGSDEQFF. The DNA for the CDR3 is TGCGCCAGCAGCTTGGGGGCGGGGAGCGATGAGCAGTTCTTC.

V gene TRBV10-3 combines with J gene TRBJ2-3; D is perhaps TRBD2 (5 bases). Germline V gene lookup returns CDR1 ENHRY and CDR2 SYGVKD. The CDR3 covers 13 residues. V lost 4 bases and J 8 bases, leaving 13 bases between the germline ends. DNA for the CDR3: TGTGCCATCAGTGTTGGGCTAGCCTCTACGCAGTATTTT. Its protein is CAISVGLASTQYF.

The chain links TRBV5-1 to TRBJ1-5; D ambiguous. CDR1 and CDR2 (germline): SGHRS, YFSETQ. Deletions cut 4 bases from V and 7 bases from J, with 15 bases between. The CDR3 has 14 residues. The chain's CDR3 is CASSPQSGSQPQHF. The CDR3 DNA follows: TGCGCCAGCAGCCCCCAGAGCGGTAGCCAGCCCCAGCATTTT.

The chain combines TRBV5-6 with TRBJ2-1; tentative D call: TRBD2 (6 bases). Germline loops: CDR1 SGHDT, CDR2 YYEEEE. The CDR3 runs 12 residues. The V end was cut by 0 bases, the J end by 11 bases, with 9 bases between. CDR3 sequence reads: CASSLGRDQQFF. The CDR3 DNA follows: TGTGCCAGCAGCTTGGGGCGGGATCAGCAGTTCTTC.

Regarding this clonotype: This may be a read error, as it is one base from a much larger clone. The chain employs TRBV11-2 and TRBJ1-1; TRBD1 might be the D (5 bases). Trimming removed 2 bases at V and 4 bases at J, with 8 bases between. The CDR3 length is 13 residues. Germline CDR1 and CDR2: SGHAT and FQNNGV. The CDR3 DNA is TGTGCCAGCAGCTTACCAGGGCGCACTGAAGCTTTCTTT. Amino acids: CASSLPGRTEAFF.

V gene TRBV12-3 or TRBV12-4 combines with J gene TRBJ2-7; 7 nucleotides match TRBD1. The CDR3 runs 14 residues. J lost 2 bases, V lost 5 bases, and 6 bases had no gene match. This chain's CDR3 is CASSVTGSPYEQYF. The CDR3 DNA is TGTGCCAGCAGTGTGACAGGGAGTCCCTACGAGCAGTACTTC.